These 9 T cell receptor beta chains came from one sample sequenced in a study of blood T cell repertoires in COVID-19. Method: immunoSEQ multiplex PCR; TCRdb's copy keeps in-frame clones and lacks some. The sample holds under 250,000 clones; 90% to 95% are singletons and the top ten take 0.7% to 0.85%. The source material was peripheral blood. Receptors originate from a man aged 55-75 years with COVID-19, enrolled during active disease.

This clone was seen more than once but under ten times. This chain links TRBV19 with TRBJ1-6, with 7 bases fitting TRBD1. Per germline, CDR1 LNHDA and CDR2 SQIVND (reference sequence). V lost 5 bases, J lost 8 bases, and 9 bases stayed unmatched. This CDR3 comprises 15 residues. CDR3 DNA sequence: TGTGCCAGTAGTGTCGGGACAGAGGTTCATTCACCCCTCCACTTT. Amino acids: CASSVGTEVHSPLHF. The variable domain in full, completed from reference TRBV19 and TRBJ1-6, reads DGGITQSPKYLFRKEGQNVTLSCEQNLNHDAMYWYRQDPGQGLRLIYYSQIVNDFQKGDIAEGYSVSREKKESFPLTVTSAQKNPTAFYLCASSVGTEVHSPLHFGNGTRLTVT.

The rearrangement uses TRBV19 and TRBJ2-1; TRBD1 aligns across 10 bases. The CDR3 consists of 13 residues. Germline V CDR1 and CDR2: LNHDA, SQIVND (reference sequence). CDR3 DNA: TGTGGTGCCGGGACAGGGGTCTACAATGAGCAGTTCTTC. Its translation: CGAGTGVYNEQFF.

The V call is TRBV28, the J call TRBJ1-5; TRBD1 agrees at 7 bases. CDR1 and CDR2 from the germline V gene are MDHEN and SYDVKM. CDR3 length equals 16 residues. After removal of 3 bases from V and 2 bases from J, the junction contained 7 bases not matched to a gene. The CDR3 DNA sequence: TGTGCCAGCAGTTTCAAGGGGGCGCTGGGCAATCAGCCCCAGCATTTT. The encoded protein is CASSFKGALGNQPQHF.

The chain couples TRBV7-8 to TRBJ2-1; 10 bases fit TRBD2. Germline V gene lookup returns CDR1 SGHVS and CDR2 FQNEAQ. V shed 7 bases and J 0 bases; nucleotides not matched to a gene: 9. The CDR3 is 17 residues long. The chain's CDR3 is CASKGSGGRASYNEQFF. CDR3 bases: TGTGCCAGCAAGGGTAGCGGGGGGCGGGCCTCCTACAATGAGCAGTTCTTC. The full variable domain, its missing parts supplied by reference TRBV7-8 and TRBJ2-1, is GAGVSQSPRYKVAKRGQDVALRCDPISGHVSLFWYQQALGQGPEFLTYFQNEAQLDKSGLPSDRFFAERPEGSVSTLKIQRTQQEDSAVYLCASKGSGGRASYNEQFFGPGTRLTVL.

The chain uses TRBV7-2 and TRBJ2-1, with 9 nucleotides matching TRBD2. The CDR3 is made up of 16 amino acids. V was clipped by 5 bases and J by 4 bases; unmatched bases: 9. CDR1 and CDR2 from the germline V gene are SGHTA and FQGNSA. The CDR3 nucleotides read TGTGCCAGCAGCGTCTCTAGCGGGGCGCGTTACAATGAGCAGTTCTTC. It is translated as CASSVSSGARYNEQFF. Full variable domain (missing parts from reference TRBV7-2 and TRBJ2-1): GAGVSQSPSNKVTEKGKDVELRCDPISGHTALYWYRQSLGQGLEFLIYFQGNSAPDKSGLPSDRFSAERTGGSVSTLTIQRTQQEDSAVYLCASSVSSGARYNEQFFGPGTRLTVL.

This sequence joins TRBV27 and TRBJ1-6, with D hard to call. V shed 3 bases and J shed 9 bases, with 12 bases lying between them. Per germline, CDR1 MNHEY and CDR2 SMNVEV (reference sequence). The CDR3 is 14 amino acids. The CDR3 loop reads CASSFRGAGSPLHF. CDR3 coding DNA: TGTGCCAGCAGTTTTCGTGGCGCGGGTTCACCCCTCCACTTT.

This chain connects TRBV5-4 to TRBJ1-2; a possible D gene is TRBD1 (6 bases). V lost 0 bases and J 11 bases, leaving 14 bases between the germline ends. The germline V gene has CDR1 SGHNT and CDR2 YYREEE (reference sequence). The CDR3 extends over 13 amino acids. The CDR3 DNA sequence: TGTGCCAGCAGCTTGGGGGGTGTGGGGACATACACCTTC. This sequence encodes CASSLGGVGTYTF. The full variable domain, in which reference TRBV5-4 and TRBJ1-2 provide the parts outside the CDR3, is ETGVTQSPTHLIKTRGQQVTLRCSSQSGHNTVSWYQQALGQGPQFIFQYYREEENGRGNFPPRFSGLQFPNYSSELNVNALELDDSALYLCASSLGGVGTYTFGSGTRLTVV.

The rearrangement joins TRBV18 to TRBJ2-1; unclear D gene. The CDR3 loop spans 17 amino acids. Germline-derived CDR1 and CDR2 are KGHSH and LQKENI. Trimming cost V 5 bases and J 11 bases, with 28 bases left between them. This CDR3 is CASSETSQVAYPRKQFF. DNA of the CDR3: TGTGCCAGCTCAGAGACCAGCCAGGTGGCCTACCCAAGGAAGCAGTTCTTC.

The chain recombines TRBV5-1 with TRBJ1-4; tentative D call: TRBD1 (6 bases). CDR3 length: 15 residues. Trimming cost V 0 bases and J 7 bases, with 13 bases left between them. CDR1 is SGHRS, CDR2 YFSETQ, per germline. This CDR3 reads CASSLVRGAGEKLFF. In DNA form, the CDR3 reads TGCGCCAGCAGCTTGGTACGGGGGGCCGGTGAAAAACTGTTTTTT. The variable domain in full, with the rest retrieved from reference TRBV5-1 and TRBJ1-4, is KAGVTQTPRYLIKTRGQQVTLSCSPISGHRSVSWYQQTPGQGLQFLFEYFSETQRNKGNFPGRFSGRQFSNSRSEMNVSTLELGDSALYLCASSLVRGAGEKLFFGSGTQLSVL.